The clone carrying this TCR beta chain was counted a single time. The antigen remains undetermined. Untouched CD4+ T cells were bead-isolated from PBMC at approximately 98% purity. Amplification used primers for 54 TRBV and 13 TRBJ segments. Sequenced by immunoSEQ multiplex PCR; TCRdb stores in-frame clones only, minus some. Among approximately 110,000 clones listed, approximately 92% were seen once. This CDR3 has 15 amino acids. Germline CDR1 SGHDN, CDR2 FVKESK. V lost 0 bases and J 1 base, leaving 9 bases between the germline ends. This sample was taken from a study of T cell repertoires and HLA-DP antigens.

Sequencing input: CD4+ T cells from PBMCs. The chain is built from TRBV14 and TRBJ1-1; tentative D call: TRBD1 (5 bases). This sequence was found in a woman aged 18 to 35 in good health and CMV-seronegative. In nucleotides, the CDR3 is TGTGCCAGCAGCCAAGAATGGCAGGGGAACACTGAAGCTTTCTTT. It encodes CASSQEWQGNTEAFF.